This record covers a single T cell receptor beta chain. In the study's own analysis: Amplification of reference gene primers was used by the study to estimate nucleated cell counts. Sequenced by immunoSEQ multiplex PCR; TCRdb stores in-frame clones only, minus some. D and trimming were read from the DNA, whereas the V and J calls and clone size are those reported in that table. The sample contains under 150,000 clones, over 70% of which appear only once. These data belong to a study of blood T cell repertoires in COVID-19. In the study overall: COVID-19 samples from acute and convalescent phases originated in the United States, Italy and Spain. PBMCs, B-cell-depleted T cells, or T cells provided the cDNA or gDNA that made up the material.

This receptor was identified in a middle-aged man with acute or convalescent COVID-19. The sequencing sample was made of peripheral blood.

The CDR3 nucleotides read TGCGCCAGCAGCCCTGGGACAGGTAATTTGCCCCAGCATTTT. It yields the protein CASSPGTGNLPQHF. The rearrangement uses TRBV5-1 and TRBJ1-5; 8 positions agree with TRBD1. V shed 4 bases and J 9 bases; nucleotides not matched to a gene: 9. CDR3 length: 14 residues. Germline lookup yields CDR1 SGHRS and CDR2 YFSETQ.